This T cell receptor beta chain was profiled in a study of OX40 agonist ivuxolimab in advanced cancers. The CDR3 runs 15 residues. Trimming removed 7 bases from V and 3 bases from J, with 18 bases in between. The germline V gene has CDR1 MNHEY and CDR2 SMNVEV (reference sequence). Profiling relied on immunoSEQ multiplex PCR, and the TCRdb table lists in-frame clones only, not all of them. The sample has more than 80,000 clones; roughly nine tenths are singletons. This sequence originates from an adult with an advanced solid tumor such as melanoma, head and neck, liver or kidney cancer. The sequencing here drew on CD4+ or CD8+ T cells sorted from blood, taken in a trial of the OX40 agonist ivuxolimab. This rearrangement joins TRBV27 to TRBJ1-2, with D possibly being TRBD1 (5 bases). The CDR3 is CASTRPGDLDYGYTF. CDR3 in DNA: TGTGCCAGCACTCGACCGGGGGATCTTGACTATGGCTACACCTTC.